This entry is about one TCR beta chain. This CDR3 comprises 16 residues. The germline V and J ends were trimmed by 5 bases and 7 bases, with 21 bases remaining between them. Germline V gene data show CDR1 as SGHVS and CDR2 as FNYEAQ. This specimen comes from a study of T cells after yellow fever vaccination. Making TCR cDNA involved 5'RACE template switching, which added UMIs and a universal primer site. MiXCR, applied by TCRdb to the 5' RACE reads, yields one record per CDR3 protein. Seen here are a few hundred thousand distinct CDR3 sequences, approximately 10% observed once, and the top ten hold around 3.4%.

The source was CD4+ T cells sorted from PBMCs, collected 5 days after the yellow fever booster vaccination. This clonotype was sampled from a man aged 18 to 35 who received the YFV17D yellow fever vaccine. The chain has TRBV7-6 and TRBJ2-1; either TRBD1 or TRBD2 may supply D (6 bases each). The CDR3: CASSHGSGAEFNEQFF. The CDR3 DNA is TGTGCCAGCAGCCACGGGTCGGGGGCCGAATTTAATGAGCAGTTCTTC.